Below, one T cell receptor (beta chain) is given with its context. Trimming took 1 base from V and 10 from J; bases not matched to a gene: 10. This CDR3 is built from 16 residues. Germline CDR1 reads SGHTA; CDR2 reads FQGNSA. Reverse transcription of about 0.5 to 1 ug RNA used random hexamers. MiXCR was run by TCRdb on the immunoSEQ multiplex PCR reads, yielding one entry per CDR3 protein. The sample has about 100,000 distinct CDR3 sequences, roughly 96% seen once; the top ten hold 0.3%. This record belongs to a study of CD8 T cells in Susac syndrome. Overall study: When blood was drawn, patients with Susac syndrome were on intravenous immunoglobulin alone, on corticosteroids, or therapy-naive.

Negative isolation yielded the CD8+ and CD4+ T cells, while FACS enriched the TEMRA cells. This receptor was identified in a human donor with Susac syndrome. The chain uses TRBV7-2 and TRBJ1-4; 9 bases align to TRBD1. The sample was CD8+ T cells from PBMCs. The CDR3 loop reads CASSLGTGVEHGKLFF. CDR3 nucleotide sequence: TGTGCCAGCAGCTTAGGGACAGGGGTTGAACATGGAAAACTGTTTTTT.